This TCR beta chain was captured by sequencing in a study of blood T cell repertoires in COVID-19 (dated by TCRdb to about 2020). The study in broad terms: Samples covering the acute and convalescent phases of COVID-19 were provided by collaborators in the United States, Italy and Spain. The sample metadata nearly always contained a de-identified subject ID, COVID-19 status, age in years and sex. HLA class I and class II types, where available, came from metadata supplied by the sample provider rather than from assay-based typing. A freely available public database, intended as a resource for researchers studying the immune response to SARS-CoV-2, is where the repertoires were released. Subjects who had been exposed to COVID-19, were actively infected with it, or had recovered from it provided the deeply sampled blood TCRbeta repertoires that made up the dataset. Samples were obtained from the ongoing ImmuneRACE study (first 160 participants) and from 950 to 1,500 subjects provided by 6 global collaborators. The prospective study material was composed of cDNA or gDNA derived from T cells, B-cell-depleted T cells, or PBMCs.

One collaborating source in Seattle enrolled patients while the patients were actively infected and followed the patients over time throughout the course of disease. Whole blood was collected in K2EDTA tubes by collaborating institutions according to the institutions' own protocols. For TCRbeta analysis, collaborators shipped samples as frozen whole blood, isolated PBMCs, or DNA extracted from either of those sample types. In the case of this clone: What this receptor recognizes is not known. No base-level quality is on record; no much larger clone is a single base apart.

The trim is 5 bases for V and 4 bases for J, with a gap of 15 bases between the germline ends. For CDR1 and CDR2, the germline V gene (reference sequence) lists LNHNV and YYDKDF. The CDR3 numbers 14 residues from cysteine through phenylalanine. Just CDR3 DNA is preserved here, 42 bases in frame from base 1. Results and caveats for the whole study, not just this receptor: The quantity of clinical and demographic metadata differed by source and by participant and was supplied without curation.

TCRbeta CDR3 regions were amplified from genomic DNA using the immunoSEQ Assay, a bias-controlled multiplex PCR. The published analysis was carried out like this. The number of nucleated cells in each sample was estimated from the amplification of reference gene primers within the assay. To quantify the absolute abundance of each unique TCRbeta CDR3 rearrangement, sequence reads were collapsed and filtered. For each sample, productive Simpson clonality was calculated by taking the square root of Simpson's diversity index across productive rearrangements. TCRdb took over this immuneACCESS table, retaining in-frame rearrangements with V and J assigned. Such tables are incomplete; in checked studies, under half of the missing clones stem from an unresolved V gene, and the remainder is unexplained. V, J and clone size reflect that table, while D and trimming were determined from the DNA. This sample holds 300,000 to 400,000 clones; about nine tenths were observed only once. In total, the top ten clones hold approximately 7.3% of the sample.

The chain uses TRBV15 and TRBJ2-7, and the D gene may be TRBD2, 6 bases matching. The receptor's source is a woman in her 70s with COVID-19, enrolled during active disease. Sequencing was carried out using peripheral blood. The CDR3 protein sequence reads: CATSFGTPIYEQYF. The nucleotides read TGTGCCACCAGCTTTGGGACTCCAATTTACGAGCAGTACTTC.